This TCR beta chain stems from a study of T cells after posttransplantation cyclophosphamide. Generated by immunoSEQ multiplex PCR, the TCRdb table keeps only in-frame clones and is missing some. The sample lists 51,000 or so clones; 90% to 95% were seen once. With 0 bases removed from V and 0 bases from J, the gap between germline ends came to 15 bases. This CDR3 spans 19 amino acids. Germline loops: CDR1 SEHNR, CDR2 FQNEAQ (reference sequence). Concerning this clone itself: Its antigen is not identified.

Study results and limitations: Recipient CMV seropositivity and CMV reactivation strongly tracked TRB clonality. Later post-transplant blood repertoires were often dominated by donor CD8+ memory clones. Skin or GI-infiltrating T cells shared few TRB sequences with blood.

The TCR comes from a woman in her twenties or thirties in good health and a related stem cell transplant donor. The chain couples TRBV7-9 to TRBJ2-6; D is possibly TRBD1 (5 bases). Sequencing was done on a sample of PBMCs. The CDR3, as DNA: TGTGCCAGCAGCTTAGCCCAGGGAAGAGCACTCTCTGGGGCCAACGTCCTGACTTTC. Its protein is CASSLAQGRALSGANVLTF.